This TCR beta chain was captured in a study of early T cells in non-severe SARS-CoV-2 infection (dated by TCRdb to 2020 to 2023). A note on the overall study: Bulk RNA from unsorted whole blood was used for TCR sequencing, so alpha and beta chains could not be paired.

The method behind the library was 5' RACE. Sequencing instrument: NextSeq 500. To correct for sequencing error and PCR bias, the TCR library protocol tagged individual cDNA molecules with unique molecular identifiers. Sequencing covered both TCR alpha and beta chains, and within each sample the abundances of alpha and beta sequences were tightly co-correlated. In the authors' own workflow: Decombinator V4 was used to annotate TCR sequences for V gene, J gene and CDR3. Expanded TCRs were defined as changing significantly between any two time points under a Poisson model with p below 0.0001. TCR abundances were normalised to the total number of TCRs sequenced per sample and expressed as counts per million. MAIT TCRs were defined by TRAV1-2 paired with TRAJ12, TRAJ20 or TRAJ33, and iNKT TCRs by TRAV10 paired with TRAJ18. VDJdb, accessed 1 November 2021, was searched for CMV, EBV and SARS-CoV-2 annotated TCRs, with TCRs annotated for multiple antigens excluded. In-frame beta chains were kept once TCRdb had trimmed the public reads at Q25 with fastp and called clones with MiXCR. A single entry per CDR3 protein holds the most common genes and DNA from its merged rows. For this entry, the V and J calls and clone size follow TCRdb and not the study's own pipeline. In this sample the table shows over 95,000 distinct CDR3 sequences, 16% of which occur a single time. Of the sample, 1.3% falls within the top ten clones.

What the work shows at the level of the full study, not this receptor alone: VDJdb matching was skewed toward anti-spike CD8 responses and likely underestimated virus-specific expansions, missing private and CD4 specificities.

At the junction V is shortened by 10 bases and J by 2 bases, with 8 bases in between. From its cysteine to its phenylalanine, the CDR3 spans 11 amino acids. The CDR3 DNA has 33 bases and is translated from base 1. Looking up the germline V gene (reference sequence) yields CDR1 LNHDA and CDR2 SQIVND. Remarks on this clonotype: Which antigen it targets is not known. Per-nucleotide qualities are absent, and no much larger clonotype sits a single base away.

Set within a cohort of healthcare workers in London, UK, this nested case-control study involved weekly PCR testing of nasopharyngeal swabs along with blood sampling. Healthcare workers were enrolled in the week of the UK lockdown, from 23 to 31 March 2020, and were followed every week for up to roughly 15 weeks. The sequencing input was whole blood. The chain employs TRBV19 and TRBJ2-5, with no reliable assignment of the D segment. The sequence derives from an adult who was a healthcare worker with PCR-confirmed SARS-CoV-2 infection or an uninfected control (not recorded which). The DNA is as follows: TGTGCCACCGGGCCGCAAGAGACCCAGTACTTC. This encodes CATGPQETQYF.